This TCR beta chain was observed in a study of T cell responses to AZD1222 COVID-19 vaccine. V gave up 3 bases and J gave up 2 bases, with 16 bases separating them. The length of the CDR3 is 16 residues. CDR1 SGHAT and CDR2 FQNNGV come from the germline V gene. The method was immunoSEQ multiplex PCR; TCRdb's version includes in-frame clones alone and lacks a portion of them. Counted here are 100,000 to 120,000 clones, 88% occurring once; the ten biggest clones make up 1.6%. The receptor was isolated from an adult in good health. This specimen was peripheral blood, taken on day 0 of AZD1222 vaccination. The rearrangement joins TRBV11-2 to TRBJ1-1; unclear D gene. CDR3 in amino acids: CASSFLTASSNTEAFF. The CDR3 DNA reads TGTGCCAGCAGCTTCTTAACAGCCTCCTCTAACACTGAAGCTTTCTTT.